This T cell receptor beta chain was identified in a study of blood T cell repertoires in COVID-19. Looking at the study overall: Samples came from the United States, Italy and Spain, spanning acute and convalescent COVID-19. Sources were T cells, B-cell-depleted T cells, or PBMCs; the material itself was cDNA or gDNA.

This clone was detected only once. The CDR3 runs 17 residues. The germline CDR1 and CDR2 sequences are SEHNR and FQNEAQ (reference sequence). V trimming: 2 bases; J trimming: 7 bases; junction bases outside the gene matches: 13. Sequenced by immunoSEQ multiplex PCR; TCRdb stores in-frame clones only, minus some. The table shows over 200,000 clones, with over 65% occurring only once. The receptor's source is a woman older than 75 with acute or convalescent COVID-19. The sequenced sample was peripheral blood. The chain has TRBV7-9 and TRBJ1-2, with 10 bases identical to TRBD1. The CDR3 sequence is CASSLKRQGAVESGYTF. The CDR3 DNA reads TGTGCCAGCAGCTTAAAGAGACAGGGGGCAGTTGAGAGTGGCTACACCTTC.